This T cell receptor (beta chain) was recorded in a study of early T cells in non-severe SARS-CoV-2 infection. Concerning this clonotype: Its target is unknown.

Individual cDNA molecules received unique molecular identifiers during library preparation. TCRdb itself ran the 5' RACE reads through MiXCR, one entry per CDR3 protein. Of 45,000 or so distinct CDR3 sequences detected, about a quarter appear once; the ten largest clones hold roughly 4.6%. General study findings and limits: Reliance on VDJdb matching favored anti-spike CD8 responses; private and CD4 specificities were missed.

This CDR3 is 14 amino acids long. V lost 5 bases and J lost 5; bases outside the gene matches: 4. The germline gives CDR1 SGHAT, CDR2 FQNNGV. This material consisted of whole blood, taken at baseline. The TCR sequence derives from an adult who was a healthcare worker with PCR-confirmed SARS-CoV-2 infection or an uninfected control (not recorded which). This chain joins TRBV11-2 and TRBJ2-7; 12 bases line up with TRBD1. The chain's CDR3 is CASSPGTGGHEQYF. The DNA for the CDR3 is TGTGCCAGCAGCCCCGGGACAGGGGGCCACGAGCAGTACTTC.